One and the same sample provided the 20 T cell receptor beta chains below, sequenced in a study of T cells in Graves' hyperthyroidism and ophthalmopathy. Using RNA transcripts as the source, TCR beta CDR3 regions were amplified. Initially, a first-round RT-PCR of the TCR CDR3 employed the HTBI primer set. Each CDR3 protein gets one entry after TCRdb re-called the multiplex PCR reads with MiXCR. The repertoire has roughly 500,000 distinct CDR3 sequences, around 46% of them found once; the top ten carry around a fifth. Material for sequencing was peripheral blood or thyroid tissue (not recorded which). These receptors were obtained from an adult woman with Graves' disease, either hyperthyroidism or ophthalmopathy (not recorded which).

In this sample, this clonotype turned up many times. This sequence joins TRBV11-2 and TRBJ1-4, with D unclear. Germline V CDR1 and CDR2: SGHAT, FQNNGV. Trimming pared 4 bases from V and 7 bases from J, leaving 13 bases between. CDR3 length: 14 residues. CDR3 in amino acids: CASSSRSFSEKLFF. DNA for the CDR3: TGTGCCAGCAGCTCTAGAAGCTTCAGTGAAAAACTGTTTTTT.

The chain carries TRBV9 and TRBJ2-5; a possible D gene is TRBD1 (5 bases). The V gene's germline CDR1 is SGDLS and CDR2 YYNGEE. This CDR3 is 15 amino acids long. Trimming removed 3 bases at V and 5 bases at J, with 17 bases between. CDR3 bases: TGTGCCAGCAGCGCCTTTAGGGAAGGGGTCGAGACCCAGTACTTC. Translation: CASSAFREGVETQYF. The whole variable domain, filled in from reference TRBV9 and TRBJ2-5, reads DSGVTQTPKHLITATGQRVTLRCSPRSGDLSVYWYQQSLDQGLQFLIQYYNGEERAKGNILERFSAQQFPDLHSELNLSSLELGDSALYFCASSAFREGVETQYFGPGTRLLVL.

At least ten counts were recorded for this clonotype. J is TRBJ1-5 and V is TRBV20-1; possibly TRBD1 for D (5 bases). CDR1 and CDR2 from the germline V gene are DFQATT and SNEGSKA (reference sequence). Trimming removed 1 base from V and 5 bases from J, with 15 bases in between. The CDR3 is 15 residues long. The CDR3 reads CSARVSGLRDQPQHF. The CDR3 nucleotides read TGCAGTGCTAGAGTCTCGGGTCTCAGGGATCAGCCCCAGCATTTT.

This clonotype was seen at least ten times. The chain carries TRBV5-1 and TRBJ2-7; 10 bases fit TRBD1. Germline CDR1 reads SGHRS; CDR2 reads YFSETQ. Trimming at V came to 5 bases and at J to 5 bases, leaving 4 bases not matched to a gene. This CDR3 comprises 13 residues. The CDR3 reads CASSWTGGNEQYF. The DNA of the CDR3 is TGCGCCAGCAGTTGGACAGGGGGAAACGAGCAGTACTTC.

This clonotype has a count of ten or more. The chain employs TRBV11-2 and TRBJ1-1; D not resolved. CDR1 and CDR2 (germline): SGHAT, FQNNGV. This CDR3 comprises 15 residues. Between the trimmed V and J ends, which lost 10 bases and 2 bases, there was a span of 20 bases. The CDR3 nucleotides read TGTGCCACGAGCCGCGGTACCCTCCGAAACACTGAAGCTTTCTTT. Its protein product is CATSRGTLRNTEAFF.

This clonotype was detected many times. The junction and the germline gene differ at one end; a read error may be behind it. The genes are TRBV7-9 and TRBJ1-2; D is unclear. CDR1 SEHNR and CDR2 FQNEAQ come from the germline V gene (reference sequence). The CDR3 loop spans 11 amino acids. CDR3 DNA: TGTGCCAGCAGCTCCGGGCAAGACGGCCCCTTC. It specifies CASSSGQDGPF.

This clonotype has a handful of counts. This chain joins TRBV28 and TRBJ1-5, with a weak D call TRBD1 (6 bases). Germline CDR1 and CDR2: MDHEN and SYDVKM. The V and J ends lost 6 bases and 5 bases respectively, with 17 bases between them. The CDR3 length is 15 residues. In DNA, the CDR3 is TGTGCCAGCAGCCTTAACAGGGTCCGGTATCAGCCCCAGCATTTT. Protein product: CASSLNRVRYQPQHF.

This clonotype occurred once. A much larger clone differs from this one at a single base, so this may be a read error. The chain uses TRBV4-1 and TRBJ2-7; D is uncertain. The V gene's germline CDR1 is MGHRA and CDR2 YSYEKL. CDR3 length: 12 amino acids. CDR3 sequence (DNA): TGCGCCGGCAGCCAAGGGATGGACGAGCAGTACTTC. Translation: CAGSQGMDEQYF.

The chain employs TRBV2 and TRBJ2-7; the match to TRBD2 covers 10 bases. Per the germline V gene, CDR1 is SNHLY and CDR2 is FYNNEI. This CDR3 comprises 17 residues. After removal of 4 bases from V and 2 bases from J, the junction contained 11 bases not matched to a gene. CDR3 amino acids: CASSAPSSLAGTYEQYF. The CDR3 DNA is TGTGCCAGCAGTGCTCCCAGTTCACTAGCGGGGACCTACGAGCAGTACTTC.

Points on this clonotype: One junction end disagrees with the germline gene, perhaps due to a read error. The genes are TRBV10-3 and TRBJ1-4; the D gene is possibly TRBD1 (6 bases). The CDR3 runs to 13 residues. Germline V gene data show CDR1 as ENHRY and CDR2 as SYGVKD. The DNA for the CDR3 is TGTGCCAGCAGTGCCAGGGGTAATGAAAAACTGTTTTTT. Translated, it gives CASSARGNEKLFF.

V is TRBV5-8 and J is TRBJ2-2; tentative D call: TRBD1 (6 bases). Germline CDR1 is SGHTS and CDR2 is YDEGEE. The CDR3 extends over 14 amino acids. V dropped 0 bases and J dropped 5 bases, with 8 bases sitting between them. The CDR3 sequence is CASSLEGVTGELFF. The CDR3 DNA reads as TGTGCCAGCAGCTTGGAGGGGGTGACCGGGGAGCTGTTTTTT.

This clonotype was counted between two and nine times. The CDR3 nucleotides are TGCAGTGCTAGAGCCACAGGGACGAACACTGAAGCTTTCTTT. Residues: CSARATGTNTEAFF. The rearrangement links TRBV20-1 to TRBJ1-1, with D tentatively TRBD1 (6 bases). The CDR3 covers 14 residues. Germline V gene lookup returns CDR1 DFQATT and CDR2 SNEGSKA (reference sequence). Trimming shortened V by 1 base and J by 1 base, and 10 bases separated the two germline ends.

This clonotype occurred a few times. This sequence joins TRBV12-3 or TRBV12-4 and TRBJ2-2, with a possible D match to TRBD1 (5 bases). The CDR3 spans 19 residues. Between the trimmed V and J ends, which lost 4 bases and 4 bases, there was a span of 25 bases. The CDR3 is CASSYLRPPRGIITGELFF. CDR3 bases: TGTGCCAGCAGTTACCTCCGACCCCCTAGGGGTATTATCACCGGGGAGCTGTTTTTT.

J is TRBJ2-2 and V is TRBV7-3; D is unresolved. This CDR3 contains 13 residues. V was clipped by 0 bases and J by 7 bases, with 6 bases between them. Germline V CDR1 and CDR2: SGHTA, FQGTGA. Here the CDR3 DNA reads TGTGCCAGCAGCTTAACCGCGGTCGGGGAGCTGTTTTTT. Protein sequence: CASSLTAVGELFF.

The chain joins TRBV10-3 to TRBJ2-7; tentative D call: TRBD1 (5 bases). The CDR3 runs 13 residues. Per the germline V gene, CDR1 is ENHRY and CDR2 is SYGVKD. Trimming removed 4 bases from V and 5 bases from J, with 12 bases in between. The CDR3 region is CAISGGQIDEQYF. The CDR3 bases are TGTGCCATCAGTGGAGGACAAATCGACGAGCAGTACTTC.

This clonotype was recorded once. The chain combines TRBV12-3 or TRBV12-4 with TRBJ1-3; no clear D gene. The V end lost 11 bases, the J end lost 0 bases, and 11 bases lay between the germline ends. The CDR3 runs to 13 residues. CDR3 protein: CAGASNSGNTIYF. For the CDR3, the DNA is TGTGCCGGTGCATCGAACTCTGGAAACACCATATATTTT.

The gene calls are TRBV10-3 and TRBJ2-5; no firm D call. Between the trimmed V and J ends, which lost 6 bases and 0 bases, there was a span of 8 bases. The V gene's germline CDR1 is ENHRY and CDR2 SYGVKD. The CDR3 is made up of 13 amino acids. This CDR3 is CAIRDLYQETQYF. In DNA, the CDR3 is TGTGCCATCAGAGACTTGTACCAAGAGACCCAGTACTTC.

The CDR3 spells CASSPGGDNEAFF. For the CDR3, the DNA is TGTGCCAGCAGCCCCGGAGGGGATAATGAAGCTTTCTTT. The J gene is TRBJ1-1, the V gene TRBV5-8; D perhaps matches TRBD1 (5 bases). This CDR3 spans 13 amino acids. V was pared by 4 bases and J by 7 bases, with 14 bases between. Per germline, CDR1 SGHTS and CDR2 YDEGEE. The full variable domain, in which reference TRBV5-8 and TRBJ1-1 provide the parts outside the CDR3, is EAGVTQSPTHLIKTRGQQATLRCSPISGHTSVYWYQQALGLGLQFLLWYDEGEERNRGNFPPRFSGRQFPNYSSELNVNALELEDSALYLCASSPGGDNEAFFGQGTRLTVV.

This clonotype was seen at least ten times. The chain joins TRBV7-2 to TRBJ2-5, with 8 bases matching TRBD2. The J segment lost 6 bases and the V segment lost 1 base, leaving 13 bases of the junction unmatched. This CDR3 is 17 amino acids long. In germline, CDR1 is SGHTA, CDR2 FQGNSA. CDR3: CASSLVAGGGGGKTQYF. The CDR3, as DNA: TGTGCCAGCAGCTTAGTGGCCGGGGGGGGTGGGGGCAAGACCCAGTACTTC. Full variable domain (rest looked up from reference TRBV7-2 and TRBJ2-5): GAGVSQSPSNKVTEKGKDVELRCDPISGHTALYWYRQSLGQGLEFLIYFQGNSAPDKSGLPSDRFSAERTGGSVSTLTIQRTQQEDSAVYLCASSLVAGGGGGKTQYFGPGTRLLVL.

This clonotype has at least ten counts. The chain combines TRBV5-1 with TRBJ1-5; no firm D call. V dropped 4 bases and J dropped 7 bases, with 15 bases sitting between them. This CDR3 has 14 amino acids. Germline V gene lookup returns CDR1 SGHRS and CDR2 YFSETQ. The CDR3 sequence: CASSPDPAGQPQHF. CDR3 nucleotides: TGCGCCAGCAGCCCGGACCCAGCGGGACAGCCCCAGCATTTT.